This is a list of T cell receptor beta chains from one sample in a study of blood T cell repertoires in COVID-19. Clones were sequenced by immunoSEQ multiplex PCR, and TCRdb holds only the in-frame ones, with some missing. This repertoire shows 95,000 to 150,000 clones, more than 70% found once; its top ten account for about 5.4%. The sample was peripheral blood. The receptors were sampled from a human donor in a cohort sampled during active COVID-19. The CDR3 runs from the conserved cysteine through the conserved F or W. A D gene is named only where the DNA matches it firmly. Expanded clones are given a class, and other clones once, few, many or no size at all.

abundance | j_gene | v_gene | d_gene | CDR3nt | CDR3aa
. | TRBJ2-7 | TRBV6-5 | TRBD2 | TGTGCCAGCAACAGCGGGGGGCCCTACGAGCAGTACTTC | CASNSGGPYEQYF
. | TRBJ2-3 | TRBV5-1 | TRBD2 | TGCGCCAGCAGCTTGTCGAGAGCGGGAGGGCCGACAGATACGCAGTATTTT | CASSLSRAGGPTDTQYF
. | TRBJ2-7 | TRBV5-6 | . | TGTGCCAGCAGCCCCGAAAACAGGGACCACGAGCAGTACTTC | CASSPENRDHEQYF
. | TRBJ2-7 | TRBV3-1/TRBV3-2 | TRBD2 | TGTGCCAGCAGCCAGGGATATAGCGGGAGAGGTTACGAGCAGTACTTC | CASSQGYSGRGYEQYF
. | TRBJ1-2 | TRBV27 | . | TGTGCCAGCAGTCTACAGGGTGACTATGGCTACACCTTC | CASSLQGDYGYTF
. | TRBJ1-1 | TRBV3-1/TRBV3-2 | . | TGTGCCAGCAGCCAAGTTGGCGGGAACACTGAAGCTTTCTTT | CASSQVGGNTEAFF
few | TRBJ1-1 | TRBV7-9 | TRBD1 | TGTGCCAGCAGCTTCAGTACAGGGGGTAGGGCTTTCTTT | CASSFSTGGRAFF
. | TRBJ2-1 | TRBV5-1 | TRBD2 | TGCGCCAGCAGCTTGGGCGGTAGCGGGAGTGCAGGAGGGGGTGAGCAGTTCTTC | CASSLGGSGSAGGGEQFF
. | TRBJ2-5 | TRBV5-1 | TRBD2 | TGCGCCAGCAGCCCCCTGACTAGCGGGACCCAAGAGACCCAGTACTTC | CASSPLTSGTQETQYF
. | TRBJ2-7 | TRBV7-8 | TRBD1 | TGTGCCAGCAGCTTAGCGGGGGTCGGACAGGCCTACGAGCAGTACTTC | CASSLAGVGQAYEQYF
. | TRBJ2-7 | TRBV3-1/TRBV3-2 | . | TGTGCCAGCAGCCAAGCCGGAGACTCCTACGAGCAGTACTTC | CASSQAGDSYEQYF